This T cell receptor beta chain was sequenced for a study of blood T cell repertoires in COVID-19. Source study methods: Amplification of reference gene primers provided the estimated nucleated cell counts. Only in-frame clones appear in the TCRdb table, and some are missing; sequencing was by immunoSEQ multiplex PCR. The V and J calls and clone size are taken from that table; D and trimming were inferred from the DNA. Of 250,000 to 300,000 clones in the sample, 90% are singletons; the top ten hold 2.1%. Those enrolled in Seattle joined during active infection and were followed longitudinally afterward. Trimming removed 4 bases from V and 1 base from J; junction bases left unmatched: 1. This CDR3 spans 14 amino acids. From germline, CDR1 is SGHTA and CDR2 FQGTGA.

The rearrangement joins TRBV7-3 to TRBJ1-3; 7 positions agree with TRBD1. The clonotype originates from a woman aged 60-75 years with COVID-19, enrolled during active disease. The sequencing input was peripheral blood. CDR3 amino acids: CASSSTGSGNTIYF. DNA of the CDR3: TGTGCCAGCAGCTCGACAGGGTCTGGAAACACCATATATTTT.